These T cell receptor beta chains were read from a single sample in a study of vaccination and CD4 T cells after COVID-19. TCRdb redid the calling of the PCR reads with MiXCR, one entry per CDR3 protein. The table lists roughly 15,000 distinct CDR3 sequences, about half of them singletons. Their cognate antigens are unknown. Sequencing used CD4+ T cells from blood, cultured in vitro. These receptors were collected from a human donor who had recovered from COVID-19. Both conserved end residues are part of each CDR3. A D gene is named only where the DNA matches it firmly. Some rows mark clone size as missing; the rest say once, few, many or name a class of expanded clone.

CDR3 DNA	CDR3 protein	clone size	D gene	V gene	J gene
TGCAGTGCTAGTGCGGGGTTTGGCTTCTCCTACGAGCAGTACTTC	CSASAGFGFSYEQYF	once	NA	TRBV20-1	TRBJ2-7
TGTGCCATCGCTCCCGGGACAGGGGCGACAGGAAACACCATATATTTT	CAIAPGTGATGNTIYF	NA	TRBD1	TRBV30	TRBJ1-3
TGCGCCTCCACAAGGGGACAGCCCACAGATACGCAGTATTTT	CASTRGQPTDTQYF	NA	TRBD1	TRBV5-1	TRBJ2-3
TGTGCCAGCAGTTTAGGGGGCGAAGGAAACACCATATATTTT	CASSLGGEGNTIYF	NA	TRBD1	TRBV6-5	TRBJ1-3
TGTGCCACCAGCAGAGATATCTTGAACAGACGCTCTAACTATGGCTACACCTTC	CATSRDILNRRSNYGYTF	few	NA	TRBV15	TRBJ1-2
TGCAGTGCCCCGCAGTGGAGGAACACTGAAGCTTTCTTT	CSAPQWRNTEAFF	NA	NA	TRBV20-1	TRBJ1-1
TGCAGTGCTAGACCAAGAACTAGCGGTACTCTTGATAATGAGCAGTTCTTC	CSARPRTSGTLDNEQFF	few	TRBD2	TRBV20-1	TRBJ2-1
TGCAGTGCTAGGGGATTAAGGGCCCCCGAGCAGTACTTC	CSARGLRAPEQYF	NA	NA	TRBV20-1	TRBJ2-7
TGTGCCAGCAGTCCTCGACCGGACTCCGGGGAGCTGTTTTTT	CASSPRPDSGELFF	NA	NA	TRBV27	TRBJ2-2
TGTGCCAGCAGCTTAGACACAAATCAGCCCCAGCATTTT	CASSLDTNQPQHF	NA	NA	TRBV7-2	TRBJ1-5